This TCR beta chain came from a study of T cells after yellow fever vaccination (dated by TCRdb to 2018 to 2020). For the wider study: Libraries from fractions with low cell numbers were prepared with the SMART-Seq v4 Ultra Low Input RNA kit. To track T-cell clones before and after primary and booster YFV17D yellow fever vaccination, bulk TCR alpha and beta repertoires were sequenced longitudinally. Two healthy male donors made up the cohort, one aged 18 to 29 years and the other aged 30 to 40 years. Bulk PBMC replicates and cell subsets were isolated from blood drawn at multiple timepoints before and after both primary and secondary immunization. What the study reported, not specific to this receptor: Because the study included only a couple of donors, the extent to which the findings can be generalized is limited. After the booster, most of the clones that had expanded following primary vaccination were detected again (roughly 96% of CD4 and 80% to 90% of CD8), which suggests that memory was broadly maintained. A small share of clonotypes occurred in both CD4 and CD8 compartments, likely arising from convergent recombination. Because abundant contaminating clonotypes from the bulk population could be contained in FACS-sorted repertoires, computational filtering was required. Compared with the primary T-cell response, the secondary T-cell response was weaker but faster, peaking on day 5 rather than day 15.

TCR cDNA was synthesized by 5'RACE template switching, through which a universal primer site and unique molecular identifiers were introduced. Priming of cDNA synthesis was performed from both the TCR alpha and TCR beta constant segments. Two PCR steps were used to amplify libraries, with sample barcodes and sequencing adapters being added in the second step. Libraries were sequenced on Illumina HiSeq 2500 (2x100 bp) or NovaSeq (2x150 bp). The authors' analysis ran thus. MIGEC handled demultiplexing of reads and collapsing into UMI consensus sequences, while MiXCR performed V(D)J alignment. Using edgeR on replicate PBMC samples, clonotypes were called vaccine-responding if FDR was below 0.01 and the log2 fold change was above 5 up to day 15. Bulk clonotypes were assigned CD4 or CD8 identity according to which sequenced CD4 or CD8 repertoire held them at higher abundance. Clones were called with MiXCR by TCRdb after fastp trimmed the public reads at Q25, and only in-frame beta chains were retained. Entries that share a CDR3 protein sequence are merged under the most common genes and DNA. TCRdb, not the authors, supplied the V and J calls. In all, the sample holds 450,000 to 550,000 distinct CDR3 sequences, and just over 20% of those were seen once. 15% to 20% of the sample is taken by the ten largest.

For this clonotype: Its antigen specificity is not known. No base quality values were provided; no much bigger clone lies one nucleotide off.

This specimen's treatment or condition label, interpreted: live attenuated yellow fever vaccine strain. Two biological replicates of bulk PBMCs were collected at each blood-draw timepoint. A standard Ficoll-Paque protocol was used to isolate PBMCs from peripheral blood. TriZol was used to extract RNA from bulk PBMCs, from CD4 and CD8 fractions, and from dextramer-positive and dextramer-negative fractions. Including cysteine and phenylalanine, the CDR3 has 11 amino acids. The DNA shown is the 33-base CDR3, in frame from base 1. V loses 4 bases of germline sequence and J loses 7 bases, and the interval between the two ends is 7 bases. The germline V gene (reference sequence) provides CDR1 LGHDT and CDR2 YNNKEL.

This TCR was recovered from a man aged 18 to 35 who received the YFV17D yellow fever vaccine. Recombination connected TRBV3-1 to TRBJ1-2; the D gene assignment is ambiguous. This sample comprised PBMCs, obtained 21 days after the first yellow fever vaccination. The sequenced DNA: TGTGCCAGCAGCCCCGGACTTGGCTACACCTTC. Translated, this gives CASSPGLGYTF.